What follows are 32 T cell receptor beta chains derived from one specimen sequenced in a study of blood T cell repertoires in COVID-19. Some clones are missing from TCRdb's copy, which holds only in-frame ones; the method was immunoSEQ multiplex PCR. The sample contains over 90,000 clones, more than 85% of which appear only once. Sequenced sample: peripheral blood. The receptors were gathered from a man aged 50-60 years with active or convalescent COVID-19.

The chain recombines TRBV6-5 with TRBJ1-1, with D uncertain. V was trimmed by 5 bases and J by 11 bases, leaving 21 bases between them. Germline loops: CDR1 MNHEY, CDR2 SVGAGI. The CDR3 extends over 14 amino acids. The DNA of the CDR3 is TGTGCCAGCAGTCCCCCCGGAGGAAGGAGCACGGCTTTCTTT. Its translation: CASSPPGGRSTAFF.

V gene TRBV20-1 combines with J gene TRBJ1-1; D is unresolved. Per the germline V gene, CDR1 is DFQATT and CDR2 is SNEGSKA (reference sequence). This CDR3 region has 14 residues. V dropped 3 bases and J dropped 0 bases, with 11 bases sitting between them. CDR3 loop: CSASTPSMNTEAFF. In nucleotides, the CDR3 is TGCAGTGCTAGTACCCCGAGCATGAACACTGAAGCTTTCTTT.

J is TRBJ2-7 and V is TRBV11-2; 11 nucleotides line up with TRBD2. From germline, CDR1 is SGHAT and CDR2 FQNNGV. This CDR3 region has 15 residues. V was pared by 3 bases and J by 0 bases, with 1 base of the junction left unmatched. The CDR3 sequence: CASSFGTSGSYEQYF. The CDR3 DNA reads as TGTGCCAGCAGCTTTGGGACTAGCGGCTCCTACGAGCAGTACTTC.

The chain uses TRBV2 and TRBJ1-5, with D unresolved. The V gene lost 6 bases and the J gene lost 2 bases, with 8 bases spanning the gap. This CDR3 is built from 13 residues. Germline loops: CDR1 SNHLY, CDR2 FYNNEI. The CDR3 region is CASSEEGNQPQHF. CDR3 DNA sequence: TGTGCCAGCAGCGAGGAGGGCAATCAGCCCCAGCATTTT.

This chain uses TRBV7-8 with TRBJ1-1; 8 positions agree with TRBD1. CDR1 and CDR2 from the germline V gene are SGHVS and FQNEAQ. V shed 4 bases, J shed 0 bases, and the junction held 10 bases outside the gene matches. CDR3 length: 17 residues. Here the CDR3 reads CASSSATGGRMNTEAFF. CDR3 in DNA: TGTGCCAGCAGCTCAGCTACAGGGGGGAGAATGAACACTGAAGCTTTCTTT.

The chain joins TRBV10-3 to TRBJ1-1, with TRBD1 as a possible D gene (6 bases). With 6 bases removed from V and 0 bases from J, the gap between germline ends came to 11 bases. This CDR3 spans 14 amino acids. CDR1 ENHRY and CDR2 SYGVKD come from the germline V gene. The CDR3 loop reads CAISRQEVNTEAFF. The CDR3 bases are TGTGCCATCAGCCGACAGGAGGTGAACACTGAAGCTTTCTTT.

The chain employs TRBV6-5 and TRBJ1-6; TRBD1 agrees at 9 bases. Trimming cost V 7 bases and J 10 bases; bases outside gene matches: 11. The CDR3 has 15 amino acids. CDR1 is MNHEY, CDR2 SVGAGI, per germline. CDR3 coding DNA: TGTGCCAGCAATCCTCCCGGGACAGGGTACTCACCCCTCCACTTT. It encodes CASNPPGTGYSPLHF.

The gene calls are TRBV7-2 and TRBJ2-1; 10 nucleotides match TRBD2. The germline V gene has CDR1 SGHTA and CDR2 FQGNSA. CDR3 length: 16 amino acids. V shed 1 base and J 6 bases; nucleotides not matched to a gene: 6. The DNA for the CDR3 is TGTGCCAGCAGCTTAGTCGCTAGCGGGGGTCGCAATGAGCAGTTCTTC. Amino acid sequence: CASSLVASGGRNEQFF.

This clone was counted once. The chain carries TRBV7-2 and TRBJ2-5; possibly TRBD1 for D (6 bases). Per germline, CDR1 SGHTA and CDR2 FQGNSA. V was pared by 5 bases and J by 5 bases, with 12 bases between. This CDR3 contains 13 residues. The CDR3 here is CASSPRQVETQYF. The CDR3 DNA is TGTGCCAGCAGCCCCCGACAGGTGGAGACCCAGTACTTC.

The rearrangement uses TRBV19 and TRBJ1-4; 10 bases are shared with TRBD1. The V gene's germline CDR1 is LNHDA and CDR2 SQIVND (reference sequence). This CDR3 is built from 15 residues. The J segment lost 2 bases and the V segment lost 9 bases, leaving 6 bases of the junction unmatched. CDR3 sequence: CASKGTGDTNEKLFF. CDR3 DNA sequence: TGTGCCAGCAAAGGGACAGGGGACACTAATGAAAAACTGTTTTTT.

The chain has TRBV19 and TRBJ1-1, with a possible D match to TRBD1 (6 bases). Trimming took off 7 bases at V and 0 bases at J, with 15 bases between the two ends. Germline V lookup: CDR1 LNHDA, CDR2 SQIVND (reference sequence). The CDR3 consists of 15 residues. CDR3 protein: CASKHPGVLNTEAFF. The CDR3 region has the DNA TGTGCCAGTAAGCACCCAGGGGTTTTGAACACTGAAGCTTTCTTT.

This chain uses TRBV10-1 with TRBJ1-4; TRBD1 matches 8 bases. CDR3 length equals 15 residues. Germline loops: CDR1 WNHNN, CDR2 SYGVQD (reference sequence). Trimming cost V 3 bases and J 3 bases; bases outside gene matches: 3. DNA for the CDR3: TGCGCCAGCAGTGAAGGACAGGGAGCTAATGAAAAACTGTTTTTT. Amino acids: CASSEGQGANEKLFF.

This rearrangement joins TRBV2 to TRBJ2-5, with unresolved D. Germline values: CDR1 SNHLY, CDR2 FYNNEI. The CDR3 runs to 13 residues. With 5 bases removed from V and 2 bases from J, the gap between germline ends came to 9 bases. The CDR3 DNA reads TGTGCCAGCAGTTTCGACAAACAAGAGACCCAGTACTTC. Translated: CASSFDKQETQYF. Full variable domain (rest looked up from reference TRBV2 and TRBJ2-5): EPEVTQTPSHQVTQMGQEVILRCVPISNHLYFYWYRQILGQKVEFLVSFYNNEISEKSEIFDDQFSVERPDGSNFTLKIRSTKLEDSAMYFCASSFDKQETQYFGPGTRLLVL.

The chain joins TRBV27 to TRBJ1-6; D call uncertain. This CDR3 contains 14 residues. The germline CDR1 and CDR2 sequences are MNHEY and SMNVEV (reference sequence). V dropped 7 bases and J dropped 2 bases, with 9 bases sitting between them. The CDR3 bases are TGTGCCAGCAAGGAGGGAACCTATAATTCACCCCTCCACTTT. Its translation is CASKEGTYNSPLHF.

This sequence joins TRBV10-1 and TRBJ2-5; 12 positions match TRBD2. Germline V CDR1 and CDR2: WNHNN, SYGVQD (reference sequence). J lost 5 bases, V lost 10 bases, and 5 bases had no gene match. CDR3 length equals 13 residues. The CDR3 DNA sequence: TGCGCCACGCAACTAGCGGGGGGTGAGACCCAGTACTTC. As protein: CATQLAGGETQYF.

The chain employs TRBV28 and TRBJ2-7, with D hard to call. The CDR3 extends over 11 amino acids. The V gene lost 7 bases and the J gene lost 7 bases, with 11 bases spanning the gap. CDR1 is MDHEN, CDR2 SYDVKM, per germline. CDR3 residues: CASTSSWEQYF. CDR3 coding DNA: TGTGCCAGCACCAGTTCTTGGGAGCAGTACTTC.

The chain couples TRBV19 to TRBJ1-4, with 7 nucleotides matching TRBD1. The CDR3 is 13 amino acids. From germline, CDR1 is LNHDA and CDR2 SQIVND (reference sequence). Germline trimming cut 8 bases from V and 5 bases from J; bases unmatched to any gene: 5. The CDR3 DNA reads TGTGCCAGTGAGGGGGCGCGGAATGAAAAACTGTTTTTT. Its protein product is CASEGARNEKLFF.

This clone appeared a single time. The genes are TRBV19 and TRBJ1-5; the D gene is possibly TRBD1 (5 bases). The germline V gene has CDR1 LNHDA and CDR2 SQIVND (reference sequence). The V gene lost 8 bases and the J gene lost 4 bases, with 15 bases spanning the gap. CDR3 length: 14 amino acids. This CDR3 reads CASRLTDGNQPQHF. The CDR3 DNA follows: TGTGCCAGTCGGTTGACAGATGGAAATCAGCCCCAGCATTTT.

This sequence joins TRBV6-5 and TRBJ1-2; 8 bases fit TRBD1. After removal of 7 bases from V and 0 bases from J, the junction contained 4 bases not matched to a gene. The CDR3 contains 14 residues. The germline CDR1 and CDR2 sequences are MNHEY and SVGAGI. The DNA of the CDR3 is TGTGCCAGCAAAGACAGGGGCTCTAACTATGGCTACACCTTC. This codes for CASKDRGSNYGYTF.

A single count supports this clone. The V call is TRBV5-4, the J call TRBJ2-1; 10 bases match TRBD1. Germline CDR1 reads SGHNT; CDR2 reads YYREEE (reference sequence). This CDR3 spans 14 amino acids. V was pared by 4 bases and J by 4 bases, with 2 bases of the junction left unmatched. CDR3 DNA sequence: TGTGCCAGCAGCCCGGACAGGGGGTACAATGAGCAGTTCTTC. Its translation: CASSPDRGYNEQFF.

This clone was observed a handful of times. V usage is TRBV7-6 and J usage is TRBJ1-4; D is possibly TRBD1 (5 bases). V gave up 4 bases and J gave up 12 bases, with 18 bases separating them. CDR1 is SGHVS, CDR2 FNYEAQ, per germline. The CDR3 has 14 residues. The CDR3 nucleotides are TGTGCCAGCAGCTCCGGGACTGGGGTAGTTGAACTGTTTTTT. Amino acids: CASSSGTGVVELFF.

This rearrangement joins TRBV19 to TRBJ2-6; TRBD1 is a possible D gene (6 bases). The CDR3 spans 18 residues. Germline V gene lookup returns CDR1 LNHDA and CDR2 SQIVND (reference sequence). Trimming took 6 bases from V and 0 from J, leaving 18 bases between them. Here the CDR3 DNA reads TGTGCCAGTAGATCAGGGGCGTCCTTAAGCTCTGGGGCCAACGTCCTGACTTTC. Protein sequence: CASRSGASLSSGANVLTF.

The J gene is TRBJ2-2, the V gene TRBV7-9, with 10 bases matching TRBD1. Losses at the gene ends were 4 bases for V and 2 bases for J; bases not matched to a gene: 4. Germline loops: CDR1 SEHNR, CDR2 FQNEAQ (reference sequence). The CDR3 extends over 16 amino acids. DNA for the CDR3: TGTGCCAGCAGCTCCCGGGACAGGGGTAACACCGGGGAGCTGTTTTTT. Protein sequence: CASSSRDRGNTGELFF. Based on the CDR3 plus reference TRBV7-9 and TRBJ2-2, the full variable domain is DTGVSQNPRHKITKRGQNVTFRCDPISEHNRLYWYRQTLGQGPEFLTYFQNEAQLEKSRLLSDRFSAERPKGSFSTLEIQRTEQGDSAMYLCASSSRDRGNTGELFFGEGSRLTVL.

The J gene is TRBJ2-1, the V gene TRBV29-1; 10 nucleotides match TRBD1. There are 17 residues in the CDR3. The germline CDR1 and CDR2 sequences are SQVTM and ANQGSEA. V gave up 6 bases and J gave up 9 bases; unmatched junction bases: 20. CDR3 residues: CSVGDGIVPGQGIEQFF. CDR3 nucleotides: TGCAGCGTCGGCGATGGCATAGTCCCGGGACAGGGGATTGAGCAGTTCTTC.

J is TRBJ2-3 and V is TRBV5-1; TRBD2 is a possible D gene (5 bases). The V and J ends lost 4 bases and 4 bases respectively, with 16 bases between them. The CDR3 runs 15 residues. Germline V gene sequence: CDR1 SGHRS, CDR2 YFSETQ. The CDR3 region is CASSPRASSPDTQYF. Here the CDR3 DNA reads TGCGCCAGCAGCCCGCGGGCATCCTCACCAGATACGCAGTATTTT.

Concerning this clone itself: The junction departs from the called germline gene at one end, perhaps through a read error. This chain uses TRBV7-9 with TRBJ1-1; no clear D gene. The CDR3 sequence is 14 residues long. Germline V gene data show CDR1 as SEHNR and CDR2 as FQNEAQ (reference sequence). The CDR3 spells CASGFTMRITEAFF. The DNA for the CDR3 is TGTGCCAGCGGCTTCACAATGCGGATAACTGAAGCTTTCTTT.

The CDR3 is CASSYSTEGLAGGPGTDTQYF. CDR3 bases: TGTGCCAGCAGTTACTCGACGGAGGGACTAGCGGGGGGGCCAGGCACAGATACGCAGTATTTT. The V and J genes are TRBV6-2 or TRBV6-3 and TRBJ2-3, with 16 bases identical to TRBD2. Germline CDR1 reads MNHEY; CDR2 reads SVGEGT. The CDR3 extends over 21 amino acids. J gave up 1 base and V 0 bases, and 10 bases lay outside the gene matches.

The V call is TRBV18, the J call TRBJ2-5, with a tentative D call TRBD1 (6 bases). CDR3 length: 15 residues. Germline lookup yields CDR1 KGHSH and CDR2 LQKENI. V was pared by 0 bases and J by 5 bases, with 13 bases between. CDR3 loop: CASSPPGHYGETQYF. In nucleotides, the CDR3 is TGTGCCAGCTCACCACCGGGACATTATGGGGAGACCCAGTACTTC.

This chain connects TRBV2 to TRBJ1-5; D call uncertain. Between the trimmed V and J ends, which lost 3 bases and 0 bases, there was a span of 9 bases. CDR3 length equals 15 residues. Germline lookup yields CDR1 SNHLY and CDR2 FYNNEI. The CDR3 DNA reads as TGTGCCAGCAGTGATGGGCAGATTAGCAATCAGCCCCAGCATTTT. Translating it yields CASSDGQISNQPQHF.

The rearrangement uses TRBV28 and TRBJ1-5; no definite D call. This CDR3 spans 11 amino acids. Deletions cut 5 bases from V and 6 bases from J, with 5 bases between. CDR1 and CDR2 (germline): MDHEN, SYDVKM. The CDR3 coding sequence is TGTGCCAGCAGTACCAGTCAGCCCCAGCATTTT. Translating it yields CASSTSQPQHF.

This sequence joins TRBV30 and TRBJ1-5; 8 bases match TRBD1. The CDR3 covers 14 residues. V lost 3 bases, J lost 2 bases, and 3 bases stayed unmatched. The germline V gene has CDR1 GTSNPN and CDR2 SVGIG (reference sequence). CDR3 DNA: TGTGCCTGGAGGGGACAGGCTGGCAATCAGCCCCAGCATTTT. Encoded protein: CAWRGQAGNQPQHF.

CDR3 in DNA: TGTGCCAGCAGCCCCAGAGGAGGAACGACCTCCTACGAGCAGTACTTC. Translation: CASSPRGGTTSYEQYF. The genes are TRBV7-2 and TRBJ2-7; the D gene is possibly TRBD2 (5 bases). Trimming stripped 5 bases from V and 0 bases from J, with 17 bases between. CDR1 and CDR2 (germline): SGHTA, FQGNSA. This CDR3 has 16 residues.